This T cell receptor beta chain was captured by sequencing in a study of cytomegalovirus exposure and HLA in healthy donors. The CDR3 sequence is 13 residues long. V was trimmed by 1 base and J by 7 bases, leaving 11 bases between them. Germline V gene data show CDR1 as SGHKS and CDR2 as YYEKEE (reference sequence). This clone was counted a few times. The antigen is unknown. The PCR had 60 Vbeta and 13 Jbeta primers. TCRdb's table, derived via immunoSEQ multiplex PCR, lists solely in-frame clones and lacks some. There are approximately 75,000 clones in the sample; 74% occur only once, and around 10% lies in the top ten. General study findings and limits: Researchers reported in a later analysis that a missense DCLRE1C variant was tied to TCR beta V- and J-gene trimming. Cytomegalovirus status was reportedly diagnosed by the classifier with high sensitivity and specificity.

Sequenced input: PBMCs. This chain uses TRBV5-5 with TRBJ1-2, with unresolved D. This sequence originates from a woman aged 55 to 70 in good health and CMV-seropositive. DNA of the CDR3: TGTGCCAGCAGCTTGCAGAGGGAGGGTGGCTACACCTTC. Translating it yields CASSLQREGGYTF.